Listed below are T cell receptor beta chains from one sample, sequenced in a study of T cells after yellow fever vaccination. One entry per CDR3 protein results from TCRdb running MiXCR on the 5' RACE reads. The data contain some 500,000 distinct CDR3 sequences, approximately 15% of them singletons. The specimen was PBMCs, collected on the day of the yellow fever booster vaccination. The receptors originated from a man aged 30-40 years who received the YFV17D yellow fever vaccine. Each CDR3 is given with its conserved first and last residue. D genes are given only for firm matches. Rows may omit the clone size; those that give it use once, few, many or a size class.

CDR3 protein | CDR3 DNA | D gene | V gene | clone size | J gene
CASSLYRAGGEGTDTQYF | TGCGCCAGCAGCTTATACCGAGCGGGAGGGGAGGGCACAGATACGCAGTATTTT | TRBD2 | TRBV5-1 | - | TRBJ2-3
CASSHGYGYTF | TGTGCCAGCAGCCATGGGTATGGCTACACCTTC | - | TRBV9 | few | TRBJ1-2
CSASGQAYYEQYF | TGCAGTGCTAGTGGGCAGGCGTACTACGAGCAGTACTTC | - | TRBV20-1 | few | TRBJ2-7
CASTVGRPETQYF | TGTGCCAGCACGGTGGGTCGCCCAGAGACCCAGTACTTC | - | TRBV28 | few | TRBJ2-5
CAWSEGARGYTF | TGTGCCTGGAGTGAGGGGGCGAGAGGCTACACCTTC | TRBD1 | TRBV30 | - | TRBJ1-2
CASSLGGFSYNEQFF | TGTGCCAGCAGCTTAGGAGGGTTCTCCTACAATGAGCAGTTCTTC | - | TRBV12-3/TRBV12-4 | - | TRBJ2-1
CASKPSGGPGLRSYNEQFF | TGTGCCAGCAAACCCTCTGGGGGCCCGGGGCTTCGCTCCTACAATGAGCAGTTCTTC | - | TRBV27 | few | TRBJ2-1
CASSQNPGGQETQYF | TGCGCCAGCAGCCAAAACCCGGGCGGCCAAGAGACCCAGTACTTC | - | TRBV4-3 | many | TRBJ2-5
CASSQDMAGETDTQYF | TGTGCCAGCAGCCAAGATATGGCGGGAGAAACAGATACGCAGTATTTT | TRBD2 | TRBV4-2 | few | TRBJ2-3
CASSQAPSPWGLLLAKNIQYF | TGTGCCAGCAGCCAAGCTCCGAGTCCTTGGGGACTGCTACTAGCCAAAAACATTCAGTACTTC | - | TRBV3-1 | few | TRBJ2-4
CASSQGLPGQTGSPLHF | TGCGCCAGCAGCCAAGGGCTACCGGGACAAACAGGTTCACCCCTCCACTTT | - | TRBV4-3 | - | TRBJ1-6
CASATGKNIQYF | TGTGCCAGCGCGACCGGTAAAAACATTCAGTACTTC | - | TRBV6-5 | - | TRBJ2-4
CASSRDSGANTGELFF | TGTGCCAGCAGCAGAGACAGCGGGGCGAACACCGGGGAGCTGTTTTTT | TRBD2 | TRBV7-3 | few | TRBJ2-2
CASSLQASGPNEQFF | TGTGCCAGCAGCTTGCAGGCTAGCGGCCCCAATGAGCAGTTCTTC | TRBD2 | TRBV5-6 | - | TRBJ2-1
CASSRVGRETQYF | TGTGCCAGCAGCCGCGTGGGGCGAGAGACCCAGTACTTC | - | TRBV7-2 | many | TRBJ2-5
CASSLQRRLTDTQYF | TGTGCCAGCAGTTTACAGCGGAGACTCACAGATACGCAGTATTTT | - | TRBV27 | few | TRBJ2-3
CSAAPSGKADTQYF | TGCAGTGCCGCCCCTAGCGGGAAAGCAGATACGCAGTATTTT | TRBD2 | TRBV20-1 | - | TRBJ2-3
CASSKRILGGLLSNQPQHF | TGTGCCAGCAGCAAACGAATCCTGGGGGGGCTGCTTAGCAATCAGCCCCAGCATTTT | - | TRBV21-1 | - | TRBJ1-5
CASSGGQGIQPQHF | TGTGCCAGCAGCGGGGGACAGGGAATTCAGCCCCAGCATTTT | TRBD1 | TRBV12-3/TRBV12-4 | few | TRBJ1-5
CATSRDKGTGELFF | TGTGCCACCAGCAGAGATAAAGGGACCGGGGAGCTGTTTTTT | - | TRBV15 | few | TRBJ2-2
CASSWRDLGNSYNEQFF | TGTGCCAGCAGCTGGCGGGACTTGGGGAACTCCTACAATGAGCAGTTCTTC | - | TRBV7-8 | few | TRBJ2-1
CSARDPRGGQPQHF | TGCAGTGCTAGAGATCCCAGGGGAGGACAGCCCCAGCATTTT | - | TRBV20-1 | many | TRBJ1-5
CASSPDRLGLF | TGTGCCAGCAGCCCCGACCGACTAGGGCTCTTC | - | TRBV11-2 | few | TRBJ2-1
CASSSSGRAYEQFF | TGTGCCAGCAGTTCTAGCGGGAGGGCCTATGAGCAGTTCTTC | TRBD2 | TRBV12-3/TRBV12-4 | few | TRBJ2-1
CSAGLEEGQPQHF | TGCAGCGCGGGGCTGGAGGAGGGTCAGCCCCAGCATTTT | - | TRBV29-1 | - | TRBJ1-5
CASRTGGPGELFF | TGTGCCAGCAGAACAGGGGGGCCCGGGGAGCTGTTTTTT | TRBD1 | TRBV12-3/TRBV12-4 | - | TRBJ2-2
CASSLGDRGHQPQHF | TGCGCCAGCAGCTTGGGGGACAGGGGCCATCAGCCCCAGCATTTT | TRBD1 | TRBV5-1 | - | TRBJ1-5
CASSQGATTYREQFF | TGCGCCAGCAGCCAAGGCGCGACTACTTACAGGGAGCAGTTCTTC | - | TRBV4-3 | - | TRBJ2-1
CASSLVSDPYNEQFF | TGTGCCAGCAGCTTAGTCAGCGACCCCTACAATGAGCAGTTCTTC | - | TRBV5-5 | few | TRBJ2-1
CSAPWGLAGLYEQFF | TGCAGTGCACCTTGGGGGCTAGCGGGATTATATGAGCAGTTCTTC | TRBD2 | TRBV20-1 | - | TRBJ2-1
CASERGLDRLRGYEQYF | TGTGCCAGCGAGAGAGGTCTTGACAGGCTACGGGGGTACGAGCAGTACTTC | - | TRBV7-9 | many | TRBJ2-7
CATTGTSGDYEQFF | TGTGCCACCACCGGGACTAGCGGGGACTATGAGCAGTTCTTC | TRBD2 | TRBV24-1 | - | TRBJ2-1
CASSQDRTENTEAFF | TGTGCCAGCAGCCAAGACAGGACGGAGAACACTGAAGCTTTCTTT | - | TRBV3-1 | - | TRBJ1-1
CASSPQGNSYNEQFF | TGTGCCAGCTCACCACAAGGAAACTCCTACAATGAGCAGTTCTTC | - | TRBV18 | - | TRBJ2-1
CASSLSGRGRETQYF | TGTGCCAGCAGTTTGTCCGGGAGGGGCCGAGAGACCCAGTACTTC | TRBD2 | TRBV28 | few | TRBJ2-5
CASSSGLAGVTQYF | TGTGCCAGCAGCTCTGGACTAGCGGGAGTTACGCAGTATTTT | TRBD2 | TRBV7-3 | - | TRBJ2-3
CASSLVRGISYNEQFF | TGTGCCAGCAGCCTCGTGAGGGGTATTTCCTACAATGAGCAGTTCTTC | - | TRBV14 | few | TRBJ2-1
CASSPRPADNEKLFF | TGTGCCAGCAGCCCACGCCCCGCGGATAATGAAAAACTGTTTTTT | - | TRBV7-6 | - | TRBJ1-4
CASSVDGTTTGYEQYF | TGTGCCAGCAGCGTTGATGGGACTACCACAGGCTACGAGCAGTACTTC | TRBD2 | TRBV9 | - | TRBJ2-7
CASQGYGNIQYF | TGTGCCAGTCAGGGGTACGGAAACATTCAGTACTTC | - | TRBV28 | - | TRBJ2-4
CASFEGDLGNEQYF | TGCGCCAGCTTCGAGGGGGATCTGGGCAACGAGCAGTACTTC | - | TRBV5-1 | - | TRBJ2-7
CSARDLRLVGYEQYF | TGCAGTGCTAGAGATTTACGACTAGTTGGCTACGAGCAGTACTTC | - | TRBV20-1 | few | TRBJ2-7
CASSLDVRNNEQFF | TGCGCCAGCAGCTTGGATGTTAGAAACAATGAGCAGTTCTTC | - | TRBV5-1 | few | TRBJ2-1
CASSPPVGITDTQYF | TGTGCCAGCTCACCACCGGTAGGGATCACAGATACGCAGTATTTT | - | TRBV18 | - | TRBJ2-3
CASSQWADTQYF | TGCGCCAGCAGTCAATGGGCAGATACGCAGTATTTT | - | TRBV23-1 | once | TRBJ2-3
CASSIRRAGGDYEQYF | TGTGCCAGCAGCATTAGACGCGCAGGGGGCGACTACGAGCAGTACTTC | TRBD1 | TRBV11-2 | - | TRBJ2-7
CSVLLPLSRGTQYF | TGCAGCGTGCTCTTACCGTTATCTAGGGGGACGCAGTATTTT | - | TRBV29-1 | - | TRBJ2-3
CASSWSGAGNQPQHF | TGCGCCAGCAGCTGGTCAGGGGCAGGAAATCAGCCCCAGCATTTT | - | TRBV5-1 | - | TRBJ1-5
CASSPWVGLNTYEQYF | TGTGCCAGCAGTCCCTGGGTTGGGTTAAACACCTACGAGCAGTACTTC | - | TRBV3-1 | - | TRBJ2-7
CASSLGGELKETQYF | TGTGCCAGCAGTTTGGGCGGGGAGCTTAAAGAGACCCAGTACTTC | - | TRBV12-3/TRBV12-4 | few | TRBJ2-5
CASSLTGNEQYF | TGTGCCAGCAGTCTAACCGGGAACGAGCAGTACTTC | - | TRBV7-2 | many | TRBJ2-7
CASSPAITDTQYF | TGTGCCAGCAGCCCCGCGATAACAGATACGCAGTATTTT | - | TRBV7-3 | few | TRBJ2-3
CSAHRDSYEQYF | TGCAGTGCCCACAGGGACTCCTACGAGCAGTACTTC | - | TRBV20-1 | - | TRBJ2-7
CASSSGLAGVYEQFF | TGTGCCAGCAGTTCAGGACTAGCGGGAGTCTATGAGCAGTTCTTC | TRBD2 | TRBV12-3/TRBV12-4 | many | TRBJ2-1
CSANRATDSPYEQYF | TGCAGTGCCAACCGCGCAACCGACAGTCCCTACGAGCAGTACTTC | - | TRBV20-1 | - | TRBJ2-7
CASSGESSYEQYF | TGTGCCAGCAGTGGGGAGAGCTCCTACGAGCAGTACTTC | - | TRBV12-3/TRBV12-4 | - | TRBJ2-7
CSAIHRLNQPQHF | TGCAGTGCTATCCACAGGCTAAATCAGCCCCAGCATTTT | - | TRBV20-1 | few | TRBJ1-5